This TCR beta chain is from a study of control samples from healthy donors and cancer patients. Measured with immunoSEQ multiplex PCR; TCRdb has only the in-frame clones, and not every one. The table shows 55,000 to 75,000 clones, with more than 70% occurring only once. The V gene's germline CDR1 is LNHNV and CDR2 YYDKDF (reference sequence). J lost 1 base, V lost 5 bases, and 6 bases had no gene match. The CDR3 totals 16 residues. This clone has only one observation. The sequence derives from a woman in her forties or fifties with head and neck cancer. The rearrangement uses TRBV15 and TRBJ2-1; TRBD2 matches at 9 bases. Input material: PBMCs. The CDR3 spells CATSGNLAGSYNEQFF. For the CDR3, the DNA is TGTGCCACCAGCGGGAATCTAGCGGGGTCCTACAATGAGCAGTTCTTC.